The present T cell receptor (beta chain) was sequenced within a study of blood T cell repertoires in COVID-19. Whole-study context: Acute and convalescent COVID-19 specimens originated in the United States, Italy and Spain. PBMCs, B-cell-depleted T cells, or T cells provided the cDNA or gDNA that made up the material.

Germline V gene sequence: CDR1 SGHNT, CDR2 YYREEE (reference sequence). This CDR3 has 15 amino acids. The junction had 3 bases not matched to a gene; V was cut back by 1 base and J by 1 base. Authors' processing steps: Amplification of reference gene primers provided the estimated nucleated cell counts. Clones were sequenced by immunoSEQ multiplex PCR, and TCRdb holds only the in-frame ones, with some missing. V and J calls and clone size are as listed in that table; D and trimming were resolved from the DNA. This table holds 120,000 or so clones, about 80% found once. The sample consisted of peripheral blood. The source is a woman in her forties or fifties with acute or convalescent COVID-19. The V and J genes are TRBV5-4 and TRBJ1-1; TRBD1 aligns across 8 bases. CDR3 region: CASSLTGGSNTEAFF. The CDR3, as DNA: TGTGCCAGCAGCTTGACAGGGGGTTCGAACACTGAAGCTTTCTTT.